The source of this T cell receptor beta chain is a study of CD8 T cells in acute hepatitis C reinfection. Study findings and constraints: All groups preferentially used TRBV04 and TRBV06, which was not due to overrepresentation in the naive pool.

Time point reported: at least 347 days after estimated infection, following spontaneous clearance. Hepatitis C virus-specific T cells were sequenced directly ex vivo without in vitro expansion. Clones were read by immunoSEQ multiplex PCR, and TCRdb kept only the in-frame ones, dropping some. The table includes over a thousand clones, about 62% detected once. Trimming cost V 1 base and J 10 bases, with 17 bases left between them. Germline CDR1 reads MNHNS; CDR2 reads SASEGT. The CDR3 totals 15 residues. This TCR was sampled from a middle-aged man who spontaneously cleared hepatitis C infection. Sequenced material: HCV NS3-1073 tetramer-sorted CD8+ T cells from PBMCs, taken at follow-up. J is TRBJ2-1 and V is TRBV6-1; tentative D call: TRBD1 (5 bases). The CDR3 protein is CASSEEVGAPGEQFF. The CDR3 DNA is TGTGCCAGCAGTGAAGAAGTAGGGGCCCCCGGGGAGCAGTTCTTC.